The 24 T cell receptor beta chains below come from one sample, sequenced in a study of cytomegalovirus exposure and HLA in healthy donors. 13 Jbeta primers and 60 Vbeta primers were used for the PCR. The method was immunoSEQ multiplex PCR; TCRdb's version includes in-frame clones alone and lacks a portion of them. The data contain fewer than 140,000 clones, over 75% of them singletons. The sequenced sample was PBMCs. The receptors here all came from a man aged 55 to 70 in good health and CMV-seronegative.

This chain joins TRBV5-1 and TRBJ2-1, with 9 bases fitting TRBD2. The V gene's germline CDR1 is SGHRS and CDR2 YFSETQ. The CDR3 is made up of 14 amino acids. The trim removed 4 bases at V and 4 bases at J, leaving 3 bases unmatched. CDR3 nucleotides: TGCGCCAGCAGCCCTAGCGGGGAGTACAATGAGCAGTTCTTC. Translated, it gives CASSPSGEYNEQFF.

The V gene is TRBV5-5, the J gene TRBJ2-3, with 11 positions matching TRBD2. V lost 4 bases and J lost 2; bases outside the gene matches: 9. The CDR3 runs 17 residues. Germline V gene lookup returns CDR1 SGHKS and CDR2 YYEKEE (reference sequence). The CDR3 DNA follows: TGTGCCAGCAGCCCTACTCAACTAGCGGGGGTCACAGATACGCAGTATTTT. It specifies CASSPTQLAGVTDTQYF.

The genes are TRBV19 and TRBJ1-6; 9 nucleotides align to TRBD1. The CDR3 contains 14 residues. Looked up from germline, CDR1 is LNHDA and CDR2 is SQIVND (reference sequence). The V and J ends lost 10 bases and 4 bases, in that order; junction bases with no gene match: 5. The CDR3 DNA follows: TGTGCCAATCCGGGACAGGGTTATAATTCACCCCTCCACTTT. It is translated as CANPGQGYNSPLHF.

This clone occurred a few times. The rearrangement uses TRBV19 and TRBJ1-1; 7 positions match TRBD1. Losses at the gene ends were 6 bases for V and 7 bases for J; bases not matched to a gene: 5. This CDR3 has 12 amino acids. The germline CDR1 and CDR2 sequences are LNHDA and SQIVND (reference sequence). This chain's CDR3 is CASSPRDSEAFF. CDR3 nucleotides: TGTGCCAGTAGCCCGAGGGACAGTGAAGCTTTCTTT.

This clone has only one observation. The identical CDR3 is also encoded by other nucleotide sequences in the sample. This sequence joins TRBV9 and TRBJ2-5; D remains unclear. The V end was cut by 5 bases, the J end by 4 bases, with 12 bases between. Looked up from germline, CDR1 is SGDLS and CDR2 is YYNGEE. The CDR3 is 13 residues long. The CDR3 coding sequence is TGTGCCAGCAGTTTAAGACAAGGAGAGACCCAGTACTTC. Encoded protein: CASSLRQGETQYF.

This chain links TRBV5-1 with TRBJ2-5; 7 bases are shared with TRBD2. V lost 4 bases to trimming and J lost 4 bases; unmatched junction nucleotides: 7. The CDR3 runs 14 residues. Per germline, CDR1 SGHRS and CDR2 YFSETQ. In DNA, the CDR3 is TGCGCCAGCAGCCCCTGGGCGGGGGTAGAGACCCAGTACTTC. Encoded protein: CASSPWAGVETQYF. Using reference TRBV5-1 and TRBJ2-5 for the parts outside the CDR3, the full variable domain is KAGVTQTPRYLIKTRGQQVTLSCSPISGHRSVSWYQQTPGQGLQFLFEYFSETQRNKGNFPGRFSGRQFSNSRSEMNVSTLELGDSALYLCASSPWAGVETQYFGPGTRLLVL.

V gene TRBV27 combines with J gene TRBJ2-7; possibly TRBD1 for D (6 bases). This CDR3 comprises 12 residues. V lost 6 bases to trimming and J lost 4 bases, with 10 bases between them. The germline gives CDR1 MNHEY, CDR2 SMNVEV (reference sequence). The CDR3 sequence: CASSPGVYEQYF. Here the CDR3 DNA reads TGTGCCAGCAGCCCAGGGGTGTACGAGCAGTACTTC.

The V gene is TRBV9, the J gene TRBJ2-5; a weak D match, TRBD2 (6 bases). Germline V gene sequence: CDR1 SGDLS, CDR2 YYNGEE. Trimming took 0 bases from V and 3 from J, leaving 9 bases between them. CDR3 length: 14 residues. The CDR3 DNA sequence: TGTGCCAGCAGCGTAGAATGGGGGGAAGAGACCCAGTACTTC. Translated, it gives CASSVEWGEETQYF.

Points on this clone: Other DNA sequences in the same sample also yield this CDR3. The chain couples TRBV6-5 to TRBJ1-6, with D unresolved. V lost 0 bases to trimming and J lost 7 bases, with 13 bases between them. The CDR3 contains 16 residues. CDR1 and CDR2 from the germline V gene are MNHEY and SVGAGI. The CDR3 nucleotides read TGTGCCAGCAGTTACTCGAGCGGGATCCTAAATTCACCCCTCCACTTT. Translated: CASSYSSGILNSPLHF.

The chain joins TRBV7-9 to TRBJ1-5; D is perhaps TRBD1 (5 bases). Deletions cut 1 base from V and 4 bases from J, with 8 bases between. Germline CDR1 and CDR2: SEHNR and FQNEAQ (reference sequence). The CDR3 sequence is 14 residues long. CDR3 DNA: TGTGCCAGCAGCTTAGGGGCAGGGAATCAGCCCCAGCATTTT. Translated, it gives CASSLGAGNQPQHF.

The chain uses TRBV6-1 and TRBJ2-3; possible D gene TRBD2, 5 bases. V lost 9 bases and J 2 bases, leaving 9 bases between the germline ends. Germline CDR1 is MNHNS and CDR2 is SASEGT. CDR3 length: 12 residues. The CDR3 DNA reads TGTGCCAGAAAGCGGCCCACAGATACGCAGTATTTT. Residues: CARKRPTDTQYF.

This chain joins TRBV5-6 and TRBJ2-2, with 13 bases that match TRBD2. V lost 2 bases, J lost 10 bases, and 2 bases stayed unmatched. The length of the CDR3 is 14 residues. CDR1 SGHDT and CDR2 YYEEEE come from the germline V gene. CDR3 nucleotides: TGTGCCAGCAGCTTTGGACTAGCGGGAGTGGAGCTGTTTTTT. Translation gives CASSFGLAGVELFF.

The V and J genes are TRBV2 and TRBJ1-6; no clear D. The CDR3 has 12 residues. Germline V CDR1 and CDR2: SNHLY, FYNNEI. V lost 5 bases, J lost 15 bases, and 14 bases lay in between. The CDR3 protein is CASSLQITDLHF. The CDR3 region has the DNA TGTGCCAGCAGTCTACAGATAACGGACCTCCACTTT.

This clone was counted between two and nine times. The chain has TRBV27 and TRBJ1-1; 8 positions match TRBD1. The CDR3 covers 13 residues. Germline V gene sequence: CDR1 MNHEY, CDR2 SMNVEV (reference sequence). The J segment lost 6 bases and the V segment lost 4 bases, leaving 4 bases of the junction unmatched. CDR3: CASSSDRVSEAFF. The CDR3 DNA follows: TGTGCCAGCAGTTCGGACAGGGTCTCTGAAGCTTTCTTT.

The chain recombines TRBV18 with TRBJ1-5; D perhaps matches TRBD1 (5 bases). This CDR3 region has 16 residues. V was cut by 2 bases and J by 7 bases, with 18 bases left in between. In germline, CDR1 is KGHSH, CDR2 LQKENI. The DNA of the CDR3 is TGTGCCAGCTCACCAACAGGCGGGGGAATAAGGCAGCCCCAGCATTTT. The encoded protein is CASSPTGGGIRQPQHF.

About this clone itself: This same CDR3 is encoded by further DNA sequences in the sample. This rearrangement joins TRBV11-1 to TRBJ1-2; possible D gene TRBD1, 5 bases. Trimming took off 4 bases at V and 5 bases at J, with 8 bases between the two ends. This CDR3 is built from 12 residues. Germline CDR1 is SGHAT and CDR2 is FQDESV (reference sequence). Here the CDR3 reads CASSWGGYGYTF. The CDR3 nucleotides are TGTGCCAGCAGCTGGGGGGGGTATGGCTACACCTTC.

In its sample, this clone was seen a few times. V usage is TRBV7-3 and J usage is TRBJ2-3; D remains unclear. V gave up 4 bases and J gave up 2 bases, with 7 bases separating them. The CDR3 is 13 residues long. Germline CDR1 reads SGHTA; CDR2 reads FQGTGA. The CDR3 loop reads CASSSENTDTQYF. CDR3 DNA sequence: TGTGCCAGCAGCTCGGAGAACACAGATACGCAGTATTTT.

This clone showed up just a few times. V is TRBV10-3 and J is TRBJ1-5; no clear D. The CDR3 has 13 residues. The V gene lost 10 bases and the J gene lost 6 bases, with 16 bases spanning the gap. Germline-derived CDR1 and CDR2 are ENHRY and SYGVKD. CDR3 in DNA: TGTGCCACCTCGACCGGAGGGAGTCAGCCCCAGCATTTT. It encodes CATSTGGSQPQHF.

This clone appeared a few times. The chain's CDR3 is CASRTGSATNEKLFF. The CDR3 DNA follows: TGTGCCAGCAGGACTGGGTCGGCAACTAATGAAAAACTGTTTTTT. The rearrangement uses TRBV7-2 and TRBJ1-4; D is undetermined. This CDR3 comprises 15 residues. Trimming cost V 6 bases and J 0 bases, with 11 bases left between them. Germline-derived CDR1 and CDR2 are SGHTA and FQGNSA.

V gene TRBV6-6 combines with J gene TRBJ1-4; TRBD1 aligns across 7 bases. The CDR3 spans 16 residues. V was clipped by 5 bases and J by 1 base; unmatched bases: 7. The germline V gene encodes CDR1 MNHNY and CDR2 SVGAGI (reference sequence). CDR3 in amino acids: CASSGPGGRTNEKLFF. DNA of the CDR3: TGTGCCAGCAGTGGCCCAGGGGGGAGAACTAATGAAAAACTGTTTTTT.

The genes are TRBV25-1 and TRBJ1-1; D is unresolved. The CDR3 is 13 residues long. The V and J ends lost 5 bases and 4 bases respectively, with 11 bases between them. Germline V lookup: CDR1 MGHDK, CDR2 SYGVNS. The CDR3 DNA reads as TGTGCCAGCAGTAGGAGGTTAGGCACTGAAGCTTTCTTT. It is translated as CASSRRLGTEAFF.

This clone was counted a few times. J is TRBJ1-3 and V is TRBV30; D unclear. Germline V gene sequence: CDR1 GTSNPN, CDR2 SVGIG (reference sequence). Trimming removed 0 bases at V and 3 bases at J, with 6 bases between. There are 13 residues in the CDR3. The CDR3 sequence is CAWSVTVGNTIYF. CDR3 bases: TGTGCCTGGAGTGTGACTGTTGGAAACACCATATATTTT.

The V call is TRBV5-1, the J call TRBJ2-5; 7 positions agree with TRBD2. CDR3 length: 14 amino acids. Germline V CDR1 and CDR2: SGHRS, YFSETQ. The ends lost 4 bases at V and 5 bases at J; junction bases unmatched: 8. The chain's CDR3 is CASSPGGGLETQYF. In DNA, the CDR3 is TGCGCCAGCAGCCCCGGCGGGGGACTGGAGACCCAGTACTTC.

The chain uses TRBV6-5 and TRBJ2-2, with D unclear. V lost 6 bases to trimming and J lost 6 bases, with 11 bases between them. The CDR3 runs 13 residues. Germline-derived CDR1 and CDR2 are MNHEY and SVGAGI. CDR3 nucleotides: TGTGCCAGCAGGATTCTATTATCCGGGGAGCTGTTTTTT. Protein sequence: CASRILLSGELFF.